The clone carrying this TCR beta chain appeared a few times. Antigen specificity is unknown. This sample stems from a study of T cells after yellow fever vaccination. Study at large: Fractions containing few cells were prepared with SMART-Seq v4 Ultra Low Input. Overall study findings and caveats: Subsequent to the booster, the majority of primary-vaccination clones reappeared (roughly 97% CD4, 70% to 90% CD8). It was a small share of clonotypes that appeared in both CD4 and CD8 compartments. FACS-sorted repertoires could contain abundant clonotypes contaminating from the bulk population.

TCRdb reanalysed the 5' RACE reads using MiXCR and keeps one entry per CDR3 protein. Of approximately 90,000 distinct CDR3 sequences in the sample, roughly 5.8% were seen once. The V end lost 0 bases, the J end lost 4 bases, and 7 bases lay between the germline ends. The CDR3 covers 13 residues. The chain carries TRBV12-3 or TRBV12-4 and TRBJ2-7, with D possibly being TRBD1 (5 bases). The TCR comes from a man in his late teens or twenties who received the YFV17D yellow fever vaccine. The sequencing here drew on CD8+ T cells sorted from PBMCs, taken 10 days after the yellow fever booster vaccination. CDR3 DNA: TGTGCCAGCAGTTTAGCGACAGATTACGAGCAGTACTTC. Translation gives CASSLATDYEQYF.